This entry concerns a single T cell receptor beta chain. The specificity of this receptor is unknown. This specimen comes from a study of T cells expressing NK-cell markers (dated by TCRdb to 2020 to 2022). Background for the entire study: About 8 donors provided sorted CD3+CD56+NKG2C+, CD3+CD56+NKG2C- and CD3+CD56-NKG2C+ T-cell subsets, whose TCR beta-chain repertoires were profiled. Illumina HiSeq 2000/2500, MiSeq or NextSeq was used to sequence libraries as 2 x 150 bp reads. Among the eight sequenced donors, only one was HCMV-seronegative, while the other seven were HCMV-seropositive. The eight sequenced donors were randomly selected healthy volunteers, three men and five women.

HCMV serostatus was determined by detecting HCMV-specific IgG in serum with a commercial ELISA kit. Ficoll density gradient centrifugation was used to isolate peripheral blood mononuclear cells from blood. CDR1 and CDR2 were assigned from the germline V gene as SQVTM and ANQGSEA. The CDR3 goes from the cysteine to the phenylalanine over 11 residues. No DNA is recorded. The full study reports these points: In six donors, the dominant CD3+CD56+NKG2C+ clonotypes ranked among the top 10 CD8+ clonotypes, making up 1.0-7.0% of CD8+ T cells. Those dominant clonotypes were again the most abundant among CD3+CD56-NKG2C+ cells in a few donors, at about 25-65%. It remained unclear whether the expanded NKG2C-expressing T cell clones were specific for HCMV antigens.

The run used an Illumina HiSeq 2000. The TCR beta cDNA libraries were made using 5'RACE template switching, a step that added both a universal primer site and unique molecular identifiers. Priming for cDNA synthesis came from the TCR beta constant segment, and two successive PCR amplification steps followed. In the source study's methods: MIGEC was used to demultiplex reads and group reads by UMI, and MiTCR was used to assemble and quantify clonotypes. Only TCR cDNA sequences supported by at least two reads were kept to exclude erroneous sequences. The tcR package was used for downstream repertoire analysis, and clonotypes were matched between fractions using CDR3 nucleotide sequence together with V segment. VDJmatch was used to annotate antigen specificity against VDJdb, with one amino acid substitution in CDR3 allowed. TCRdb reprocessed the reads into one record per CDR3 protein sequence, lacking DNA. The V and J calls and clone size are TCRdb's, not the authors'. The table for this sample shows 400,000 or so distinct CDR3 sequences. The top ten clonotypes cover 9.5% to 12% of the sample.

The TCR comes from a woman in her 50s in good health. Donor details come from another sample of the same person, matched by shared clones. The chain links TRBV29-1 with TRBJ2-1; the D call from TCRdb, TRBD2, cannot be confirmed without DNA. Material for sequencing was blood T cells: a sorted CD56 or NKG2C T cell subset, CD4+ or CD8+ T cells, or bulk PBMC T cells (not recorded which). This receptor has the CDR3 CSVGLYNEQFF.